The clone carrying this T cell receptor (beta chain) was observed once. Its target is unknown. Cryopreserved PBMCs supplied about 2 micrograms of genomic DNA for TCR beta libraries. These data belong to a study of cytotoxic CD8 clonotypes in ibrutinib-treated CLL. CDR1 SGHRS and CDR2 YFSETQ come from the germline V gene. Trimming shortened V by 0 bases and J by 4 bases, and 16 bases separated the two germline ends. There are 16 residues in the CDR3. Targeted sequencing depth ranged from 1 in 200,000 to 1 in 1 million T cells. The table came from immunoSEQ multiplex PCR; TCRdb's copy has only in-frame clones and leaves some out. The sample has over 120,000 clones, 70% to 80% seen once. Notes on the study in general: Clonality went up at the time of ibrutinib response, stayed stable in sustained remission, and later dropped back toward its baseline level at progression. In sustained-remission versus progressing patients, sampling times differed.

Here the sequenced sample was PBMCs, taken after 12 months of ibrutinib treatment. The source is a human donor with chronic lymphocytic leukemia. The V call is TRBV5-1, the J call TRBJ1-2; perhaps TRBD1 as D (6 bases). The CDR3 coding sequence is TGCGCCAGCAGCTTGGCCTCGACAGGCTTAGGCTATGGCTACACCTTC. Its translation: CASSLASTGLGYGYTF.